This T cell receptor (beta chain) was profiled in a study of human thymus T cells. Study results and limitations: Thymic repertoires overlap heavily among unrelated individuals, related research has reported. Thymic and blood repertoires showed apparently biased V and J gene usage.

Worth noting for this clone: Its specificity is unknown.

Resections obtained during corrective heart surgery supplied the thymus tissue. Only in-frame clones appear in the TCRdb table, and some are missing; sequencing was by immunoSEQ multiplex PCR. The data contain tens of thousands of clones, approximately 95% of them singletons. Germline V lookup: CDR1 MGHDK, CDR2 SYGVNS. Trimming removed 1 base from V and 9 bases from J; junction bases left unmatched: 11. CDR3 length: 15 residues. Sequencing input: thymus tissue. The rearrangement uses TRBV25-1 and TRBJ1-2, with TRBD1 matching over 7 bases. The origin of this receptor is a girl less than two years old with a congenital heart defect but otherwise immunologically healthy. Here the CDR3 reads CASSELGDSRCSYTF. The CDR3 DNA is TGTGCCAGCAGTGAATTAGGGGACAGCCGTTGTAGCTACACCTTC.